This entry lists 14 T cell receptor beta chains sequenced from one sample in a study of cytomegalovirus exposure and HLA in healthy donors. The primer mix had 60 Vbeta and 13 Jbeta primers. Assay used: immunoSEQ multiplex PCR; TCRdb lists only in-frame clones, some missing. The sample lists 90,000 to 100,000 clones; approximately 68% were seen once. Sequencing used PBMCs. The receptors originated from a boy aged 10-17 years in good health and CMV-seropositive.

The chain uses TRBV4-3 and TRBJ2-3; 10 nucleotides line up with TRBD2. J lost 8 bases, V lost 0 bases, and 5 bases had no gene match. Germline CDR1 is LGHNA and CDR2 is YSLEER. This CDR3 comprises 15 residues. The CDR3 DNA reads TGCGCCAGCAGCCAAGAGTCTAGCGGGAGTGCTACGCAGTATTTT. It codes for CASSQESSGSATQYF.

The CDR3 loop is CASSPGGSGYGYTF. The DNA for the CDR3 is TGTGCCAGCTCACCCGGGGGATCTGGCTATGGCTACACCTTC. The gene calls are TRBV18 and TRBJ1-2; maybe TRBD1 (5 bases). V gave up 3 bases and J gave up 4 bases, with 12 bases separating them. CDR3 length: 14 residues. Germline V lookup: CDR1 KGHSH, CDR2 LQKENI.

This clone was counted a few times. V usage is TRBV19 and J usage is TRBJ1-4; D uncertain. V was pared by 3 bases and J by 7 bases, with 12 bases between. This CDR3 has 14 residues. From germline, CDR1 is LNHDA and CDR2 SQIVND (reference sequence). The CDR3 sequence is CASSMWGVGEKLFF. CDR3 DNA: TGTGCCAGTAGTATGTGGGGAGTCGGTGAAAAACTGTTTTTT.

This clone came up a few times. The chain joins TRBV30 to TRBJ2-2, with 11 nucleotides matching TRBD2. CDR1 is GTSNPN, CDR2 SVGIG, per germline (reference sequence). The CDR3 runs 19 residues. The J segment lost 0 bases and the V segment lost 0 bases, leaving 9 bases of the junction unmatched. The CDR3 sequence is CAWSVRLLAGGSNTGELFF. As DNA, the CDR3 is TGTGCCTGGAGTGTACGTCTTCTAGCGGGGGGATCGAACACCGGGGAGCTGTTTTTT.

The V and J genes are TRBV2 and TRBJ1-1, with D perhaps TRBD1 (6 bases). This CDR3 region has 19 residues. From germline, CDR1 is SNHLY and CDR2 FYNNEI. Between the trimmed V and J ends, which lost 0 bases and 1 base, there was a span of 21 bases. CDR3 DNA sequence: TGTGCCAGCAGTGAAGCGGCAACCCTAACAGGGCTGGGGAACACTGAAGCTTTCTTT. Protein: CASSEAATLTGLGNTEAFF.

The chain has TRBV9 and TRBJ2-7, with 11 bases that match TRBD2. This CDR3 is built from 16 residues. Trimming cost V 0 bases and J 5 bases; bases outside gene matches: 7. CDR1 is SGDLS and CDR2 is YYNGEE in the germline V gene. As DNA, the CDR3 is TGTGCCAGCAGCGTAGACGGGACTAGCGGAGGGGACGAGCAGTACTTC. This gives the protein CASSVDGTSGGDEQYF.

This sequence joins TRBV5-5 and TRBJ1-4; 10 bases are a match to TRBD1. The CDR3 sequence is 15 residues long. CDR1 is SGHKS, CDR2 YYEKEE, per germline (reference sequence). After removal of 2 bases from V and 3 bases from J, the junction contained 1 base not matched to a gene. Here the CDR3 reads CASSFGTGANEKLFF. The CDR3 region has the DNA TGTGCCAGCAGCTTCGGGACAGGGGCTAATGAAAAACTGTTTTTT.

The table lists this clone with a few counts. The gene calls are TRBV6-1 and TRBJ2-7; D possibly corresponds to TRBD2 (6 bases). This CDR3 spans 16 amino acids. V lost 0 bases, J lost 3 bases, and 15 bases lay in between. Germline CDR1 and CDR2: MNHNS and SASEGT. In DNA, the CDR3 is TGTGCCAGCAGTGAAGCGCACGGAGGGGAAATCTACGAGCAGTACTTC. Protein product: CASSEAHGGEIYEQYF.

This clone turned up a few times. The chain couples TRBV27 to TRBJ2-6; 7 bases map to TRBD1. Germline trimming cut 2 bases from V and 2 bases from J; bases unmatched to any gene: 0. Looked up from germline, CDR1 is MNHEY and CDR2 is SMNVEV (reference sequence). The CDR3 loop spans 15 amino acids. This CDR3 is CASSLTGAGANVLTF. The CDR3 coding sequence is TGTGCCAGCAGTTTAACAGGGGCTGGGGCCAACGTCCTGACTTTC.

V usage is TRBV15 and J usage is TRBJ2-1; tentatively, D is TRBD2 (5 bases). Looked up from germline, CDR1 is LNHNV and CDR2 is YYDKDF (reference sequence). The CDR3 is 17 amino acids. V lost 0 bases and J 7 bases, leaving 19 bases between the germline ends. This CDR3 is CATSRDRRGILRNEQFF. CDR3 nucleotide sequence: TGTGCCACCAGCAGAGATCGTCGAGGGATCCTTAGGAATGAGCAGTTCTTC.

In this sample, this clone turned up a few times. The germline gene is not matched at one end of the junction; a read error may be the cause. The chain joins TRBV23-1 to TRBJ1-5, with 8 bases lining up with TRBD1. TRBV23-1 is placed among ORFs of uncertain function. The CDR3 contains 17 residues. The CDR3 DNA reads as TGCGCCAGCAGTCAATCTAGGTCGGCAGGGGGCGGACAGCCCCAGAATTTT. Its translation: CASSQSRSAGGGQPQNF.

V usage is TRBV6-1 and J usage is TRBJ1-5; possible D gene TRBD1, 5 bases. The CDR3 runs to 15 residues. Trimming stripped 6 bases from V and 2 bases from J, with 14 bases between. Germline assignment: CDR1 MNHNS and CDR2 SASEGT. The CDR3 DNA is TGTGCCAGCAGGGGACCTACGGGAGGCAATCAGCCCCAGCATTTT. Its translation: CASRGPTGGNQPQHF.

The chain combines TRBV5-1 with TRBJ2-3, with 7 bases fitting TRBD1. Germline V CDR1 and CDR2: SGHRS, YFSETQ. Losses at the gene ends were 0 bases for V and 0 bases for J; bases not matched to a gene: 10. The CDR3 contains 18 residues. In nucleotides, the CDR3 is TGCGCCAGCAGCTTGGATTGGGATTCCAGGGGGAGCACAGATACGCAGTATTTT. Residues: CASSLDWDSRGSTDTQYF.

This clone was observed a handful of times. This CDR3 is CSVDPRASGSYNEQFF. CDR3 coding DNA: TGCAGCGTTGACCCTCGAGCTAGCGGCTCCTACAATGAGCAGTTCTTC. The chain is built from TRBV29-1 and TRBJ2-1, with TRBD2 matching 7 bases. The CDR3 sequence is 16 residues long. V lost 3 bases, J lost 0 bases, and 8 bases stayed unmatched. The germline V gene encodes CDR1 SQVTM and CDR2 ANQGSEA.